The following is a T cell receptor (beta chain) sequence with its context. As yet, its antigen is unknown. This specimen belongs to a study of cytomegalovirus exposure and HLA in healthy donors. Study information: HLA-typed donors contributed 80 million or so unique TCRs, which were held in an early data release. The study, taken as a whole, reports: Later on, an analysis showed TCR association rates differing by HLA locus, with DRB1 the most and HLA-C the fewest.

It was with 60 Vbeta and 13 Jbeta primers that the PCR ran. How the authors handled the data: In a later analysis, the count reached 74 million or so unique TCR beta chains, with approximately 10 million shared. Assay: immunoSEQ multiplex PCR; the TCRdb copy retains only in-frame clones and omits some. Clonal size and the V and J genes are those of that table, whereas D and trimming came from the DNA. The sample has 80,000 to 100,000 clones, roughly 80% seen once. Sample: PBMCs. The source is a man in his forties in good health and CMV-seronegative.

The CDR3 DNA reads as TGTGCCAGCAGCCCGGGGGGGGCCACAGATACGCAGTATTTT. Translated, it gives CASSPGGATDTQYF. V is TRBV5-4 and J is TRBJ2-3; TRBD2 matches 8 bases. Germline CDR1 and CDR2: SGHNT and YYREEE (reference sequence). V gave up 4 bases and J gave up 2 bases; unmatched junction bases: 3. The CDR3 sequence is 14 residues long.